Reported below is one T cell receptor (beta chain). This sample stems from a study of blood T cell repertoires in COVID-19. Losses at the gene ends were 4 bases for V and 3 bases for J; bases not matched to a gene: 7. The CDR3 spans 15 residues. Germline assignment: CDR1 SQVTM and CDR2 ANQGSEA. The assay was immunoSEQ multiplex PCR, and TCRdb's table has in-frame clones only and misses some. The top ten clones hold about 6.5% of a sample with some 400,000 clones, about 90% of them seen once. The sequencing sample was made of peripheral blood. The receptor was isolated from a man younger than 35 with active or convalescent COVID-19. V is TRBV29-1 and J is TRBJ1-5; 9 bases align to TRBD1. This CDR3 reads CSVVVGQGSNQPQHF. The CDR3 DNA reads TGCAGCGTTGTGGTCGGACAGGGGTCCAATCAGCCCCAGCATTTT.